The entry that follows covers one TCR beta chain sequence. In the original processing: Scientists estimated how many nucleated cells there were by amplifying reference gene primers. The method was immunoSEQ multiplex PCR; TCRdb's version includes in-frame clones alone and lacks a portion of them. The V and J calls and clone size come from that table; D and trimming were worked out from the DNA. The table has about 120,000 clones, about four fifths seen once. This record belongs to a study of blood T cell repertoires in COVID-19. For the study at large: From the United States, Italy and Spain came samples of acute and convalescent COVID-19. PBMCs, B-cell-depleted T cells, or T cells provided the cDNA or gDNA that made up the material.

This CDR3 contains 17 residues. Per germline, CDR1 SGHRS and CDR2 YFSETQ. The germline V and J ends were trimmed by 4 bases and 2 bases, with 18 bases remaining between them. V and J are TRBV5-1 and TRBJ1-4; D is possibly TRBD1 (6 bases). This clonotype was sampled from a man between 65 and 85 years old with acute or convalescent COVID-19. The sample was peripheral blood. CDR3 nucleotide sequence: TGCGCCAGCAGCCGGGGCGCAGGGGTGGGGACTAATGAAAAACTGTTTTTT. Protein sequence: CASSRGAGVGTNEKLFF. The full variable domain, completed using reference TRBV5-1 and TRBJ1-4, is KAGVTQTPRYLIKTRGQQVTLSCSPISGHRSVSWYQQTPGQGLQFLFEYFSETQRNKGNFPGRFSGRQFSNSRSEMNVSTLELGDSALYLCASSRGAGVGTNEKLFFGSGTQLSVL.